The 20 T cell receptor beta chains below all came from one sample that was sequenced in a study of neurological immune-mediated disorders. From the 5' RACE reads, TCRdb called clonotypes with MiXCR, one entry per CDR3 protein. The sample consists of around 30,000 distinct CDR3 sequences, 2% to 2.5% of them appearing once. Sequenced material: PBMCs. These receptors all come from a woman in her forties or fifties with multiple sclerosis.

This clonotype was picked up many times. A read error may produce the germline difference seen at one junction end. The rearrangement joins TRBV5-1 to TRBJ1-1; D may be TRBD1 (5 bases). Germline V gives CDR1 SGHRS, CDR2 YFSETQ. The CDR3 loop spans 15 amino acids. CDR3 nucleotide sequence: TGTGCCAGCAGCTTGGATCGGGGGATTAACACTGAAGCTTTCTTT. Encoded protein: CASSLDRGINTEAFF.

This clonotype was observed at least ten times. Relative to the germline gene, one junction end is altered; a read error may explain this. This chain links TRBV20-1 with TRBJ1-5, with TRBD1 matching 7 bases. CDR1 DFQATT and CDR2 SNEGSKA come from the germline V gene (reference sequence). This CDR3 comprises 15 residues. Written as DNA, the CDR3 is TGCAGTGCTAGATCGCAGGGGGTAAGCAATCAGCCCCAGAATTTT. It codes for CSARSQGVSNQPQNF.

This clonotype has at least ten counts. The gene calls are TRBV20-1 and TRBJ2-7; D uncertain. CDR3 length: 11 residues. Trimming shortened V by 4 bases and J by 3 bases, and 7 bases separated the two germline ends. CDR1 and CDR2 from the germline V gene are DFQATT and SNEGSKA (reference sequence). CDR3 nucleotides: TGCAGTGCTAAGGGCGGCTACGAGCAGTACTTC. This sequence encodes CSAKGGYEQYF.

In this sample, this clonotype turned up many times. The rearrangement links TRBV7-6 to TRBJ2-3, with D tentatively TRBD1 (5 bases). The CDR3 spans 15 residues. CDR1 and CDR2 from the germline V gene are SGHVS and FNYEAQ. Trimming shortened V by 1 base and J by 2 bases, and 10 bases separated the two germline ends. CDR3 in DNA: TGTGCCAGCAGCTTAGGGGCAGGGAACACAGATACGCAGTATTTT. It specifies CASSLGAGNTDTQYF.

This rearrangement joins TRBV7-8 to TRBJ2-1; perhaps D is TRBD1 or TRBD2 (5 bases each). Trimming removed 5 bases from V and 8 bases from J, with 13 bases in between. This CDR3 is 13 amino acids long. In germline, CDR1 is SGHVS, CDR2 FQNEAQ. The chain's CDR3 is CASSRDRHDEQFF. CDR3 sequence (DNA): TGTGCCAGCAGCAGGGACCGGCACGATGAGCAGTTCTTC.

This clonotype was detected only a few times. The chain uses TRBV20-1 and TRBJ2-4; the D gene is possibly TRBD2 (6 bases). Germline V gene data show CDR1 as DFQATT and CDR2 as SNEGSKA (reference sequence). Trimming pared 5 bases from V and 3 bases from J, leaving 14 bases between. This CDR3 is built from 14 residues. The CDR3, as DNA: TGCAGTGCTGGAGCAGCGGGTCTCAAAAACATTCAGTACTTC. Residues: CSAGAAGLKNIQYF.

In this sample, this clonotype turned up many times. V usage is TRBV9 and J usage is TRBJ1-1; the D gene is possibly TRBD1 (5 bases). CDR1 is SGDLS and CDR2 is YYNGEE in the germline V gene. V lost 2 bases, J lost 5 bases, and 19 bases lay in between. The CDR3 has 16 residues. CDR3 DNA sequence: TGTGCCAGCAGCGTCGGCTGGGACCTCCGCCGGACTGAAGCTTTCTTT. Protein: CASSVGWDLRRTEAFF.

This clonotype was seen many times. In DNA, the CDR3 is TGTGCCATCAGGGCAGGGTCTTCCTACGAGCAGTACTTC. Protein: CAIRAGSSYEQYF. The rearrangement joins TRBV10-3 to TRBJ2-7, with D possibly being TRBD1 (5 bases). This CDR3 has 13 amino acids. V lost 6 bases and J 1 base, leaving 10 bases between the germline ends. From germline, CDR1 is ENHRY and CDR2 SYGVKD.

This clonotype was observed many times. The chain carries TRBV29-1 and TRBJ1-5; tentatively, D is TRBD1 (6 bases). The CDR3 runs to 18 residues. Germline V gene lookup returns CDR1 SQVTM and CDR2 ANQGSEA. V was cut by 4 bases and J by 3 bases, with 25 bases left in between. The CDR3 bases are TGCAGCGTTGTACTCCCCCTCCGCTCAACAGGGTTCAATCAGCCCCAGCATTTT. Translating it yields CSVVLPLRSTGFNQPQHF.

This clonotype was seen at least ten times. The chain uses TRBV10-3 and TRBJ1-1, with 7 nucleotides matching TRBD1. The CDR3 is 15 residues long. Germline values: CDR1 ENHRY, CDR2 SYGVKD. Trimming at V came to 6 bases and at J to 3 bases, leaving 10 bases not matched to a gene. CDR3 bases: TGTGCCATCAGGACCACGACAGGGAAGGACACTGAAGCTTTCTTT. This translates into CAIRTTTGKDTEAFF.

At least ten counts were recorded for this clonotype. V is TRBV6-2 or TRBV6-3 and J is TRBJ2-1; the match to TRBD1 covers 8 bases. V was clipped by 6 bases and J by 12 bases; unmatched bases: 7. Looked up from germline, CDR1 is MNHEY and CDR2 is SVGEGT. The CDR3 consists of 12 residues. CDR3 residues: CASSSSGTGQFF. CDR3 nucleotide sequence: TGTGCCAGCAGCTCCTCCGGGACAGGGCAGTTCTTC.

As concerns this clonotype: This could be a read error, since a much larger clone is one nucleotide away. DNA for the CDR3: TGCGCCAGCAGCCTAGGGTCAGGGGCTGCCTATGGCTACACCTTC. Its protein product is CASSLGSGAAYGYTF. The rearrangement uses TRBV5-1 and TRBJ1-2, with D possibly matching TRBD1 (6 bases). V lost 4 bases and J lost 4, with 17 bases in between. The CDR3 is 15 amino acids. CDR1 SGHRS and CDR2 YFSETQ come from the germline V gene.

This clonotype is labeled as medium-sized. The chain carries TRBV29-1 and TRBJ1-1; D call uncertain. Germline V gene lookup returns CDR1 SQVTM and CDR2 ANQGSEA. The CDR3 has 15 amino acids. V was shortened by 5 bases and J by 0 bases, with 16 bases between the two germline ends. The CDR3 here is CSVQRDQYMNTEAFF. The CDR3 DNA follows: TGCAGCGTTCAGAGAGATCAGTACATGAACACTGAAGCTTTCTTT.

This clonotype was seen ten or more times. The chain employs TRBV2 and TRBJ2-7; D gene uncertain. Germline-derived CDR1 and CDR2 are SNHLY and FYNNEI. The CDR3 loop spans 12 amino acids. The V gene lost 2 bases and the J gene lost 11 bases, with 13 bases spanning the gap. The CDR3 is CASSERAQAEYF. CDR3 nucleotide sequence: TGTGCCAGCAGTGAAAGGGCCCAGGCAGAGTACTTC.

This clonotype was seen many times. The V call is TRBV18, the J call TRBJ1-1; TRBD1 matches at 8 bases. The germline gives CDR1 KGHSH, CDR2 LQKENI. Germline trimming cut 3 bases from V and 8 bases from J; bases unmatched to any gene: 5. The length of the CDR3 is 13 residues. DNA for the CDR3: TGTGCCAGCTCACCGGGACAGGATATAGAAGCTTTCTTT. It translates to CASSPGQDIEAFF.

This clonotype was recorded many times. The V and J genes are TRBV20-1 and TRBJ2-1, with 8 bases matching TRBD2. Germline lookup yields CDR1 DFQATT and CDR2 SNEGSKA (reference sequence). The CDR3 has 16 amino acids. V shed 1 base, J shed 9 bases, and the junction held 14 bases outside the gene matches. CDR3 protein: CSARAASGPRMAEQFF. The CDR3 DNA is TGCAGTGCTAGAGCGGCTAGCGGGCCCCGGATGGCTGAGCAGTTCTTC.

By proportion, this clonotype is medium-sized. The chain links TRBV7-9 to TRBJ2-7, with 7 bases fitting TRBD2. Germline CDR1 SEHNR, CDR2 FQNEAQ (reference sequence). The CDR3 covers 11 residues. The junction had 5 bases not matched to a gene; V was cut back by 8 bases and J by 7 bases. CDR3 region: CASGGGVEQYF. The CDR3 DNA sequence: TGTGCCAGCGGTGGGGGGGTGGAGCAGTACTTC.

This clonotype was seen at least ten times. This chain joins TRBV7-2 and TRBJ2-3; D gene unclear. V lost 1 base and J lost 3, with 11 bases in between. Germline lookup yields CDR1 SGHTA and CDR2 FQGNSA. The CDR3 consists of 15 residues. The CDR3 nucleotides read TGTGCCAGCAGCTTAGACCCAATACGTACAGATACGCAGTATTTT. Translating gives CASSLDPIRTDTQYF.

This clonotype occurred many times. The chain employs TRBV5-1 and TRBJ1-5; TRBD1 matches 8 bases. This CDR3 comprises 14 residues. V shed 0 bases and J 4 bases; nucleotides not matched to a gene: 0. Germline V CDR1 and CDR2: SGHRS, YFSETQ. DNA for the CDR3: TGCGCCAGCAGCTTGGGGACAGGGAATCAGCCCCAGCATTTT. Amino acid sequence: CASSLGTGNQPQHF.

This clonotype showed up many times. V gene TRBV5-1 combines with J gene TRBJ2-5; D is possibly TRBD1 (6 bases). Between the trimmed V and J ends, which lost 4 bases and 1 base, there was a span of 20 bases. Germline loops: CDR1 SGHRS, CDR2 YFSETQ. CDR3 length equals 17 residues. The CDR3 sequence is CASSNGYPDRSQETQYF. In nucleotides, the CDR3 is TGCGCCAGCAGCAACGGATACCCAGACAGGTCCCAAGAGACCCAGTACTTC. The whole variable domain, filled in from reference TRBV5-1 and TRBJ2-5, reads KAGVTQTPRYLIKTRGQQVTLSCSPISGHRSVSWYQQTPGQGLQFLFEYFSETQRNKGNFPGRFSGRQFSNSRSEMNVSTLELGDSALYLCASSNGYPDRSQETQYFGPGTRLLVL.